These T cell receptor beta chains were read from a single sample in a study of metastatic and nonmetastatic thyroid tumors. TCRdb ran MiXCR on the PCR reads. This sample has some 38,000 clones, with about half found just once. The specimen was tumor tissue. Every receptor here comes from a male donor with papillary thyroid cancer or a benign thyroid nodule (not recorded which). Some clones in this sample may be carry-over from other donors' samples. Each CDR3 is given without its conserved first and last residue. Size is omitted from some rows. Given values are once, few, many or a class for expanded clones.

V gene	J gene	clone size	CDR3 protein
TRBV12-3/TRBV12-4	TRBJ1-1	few	ASRPGDGGFRAEAF
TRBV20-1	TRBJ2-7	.	SARPSGDPYEQY
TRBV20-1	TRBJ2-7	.	SARDPNRGPYEQY
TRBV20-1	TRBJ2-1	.	SARDGAGYNEQF
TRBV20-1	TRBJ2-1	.	SARDPGGGIIHEQF
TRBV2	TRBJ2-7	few	ASRLAIPYEQY
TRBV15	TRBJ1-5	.	ATSRFRDKNQPQH
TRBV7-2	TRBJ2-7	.	ASSPQAESVYEQY
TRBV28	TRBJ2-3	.	ASSSPPGQGGTDTQY
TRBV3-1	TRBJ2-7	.	ASSQAGTGVSYEQY
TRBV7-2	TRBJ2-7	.	ASSSYLQGDEQY
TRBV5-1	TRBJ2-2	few	ASSLYSGTGELF
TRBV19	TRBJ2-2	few	ASKPHVGLADYTGELF
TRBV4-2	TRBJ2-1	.	ASSPGASGAYNEQF
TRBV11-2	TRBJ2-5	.	ASSLTEYQETQY
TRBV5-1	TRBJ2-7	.	ASSLITTSGTYEQY
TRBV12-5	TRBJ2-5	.	ASGLTRGRASVETQY
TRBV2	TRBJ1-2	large	ASRDRWQGNYGYT